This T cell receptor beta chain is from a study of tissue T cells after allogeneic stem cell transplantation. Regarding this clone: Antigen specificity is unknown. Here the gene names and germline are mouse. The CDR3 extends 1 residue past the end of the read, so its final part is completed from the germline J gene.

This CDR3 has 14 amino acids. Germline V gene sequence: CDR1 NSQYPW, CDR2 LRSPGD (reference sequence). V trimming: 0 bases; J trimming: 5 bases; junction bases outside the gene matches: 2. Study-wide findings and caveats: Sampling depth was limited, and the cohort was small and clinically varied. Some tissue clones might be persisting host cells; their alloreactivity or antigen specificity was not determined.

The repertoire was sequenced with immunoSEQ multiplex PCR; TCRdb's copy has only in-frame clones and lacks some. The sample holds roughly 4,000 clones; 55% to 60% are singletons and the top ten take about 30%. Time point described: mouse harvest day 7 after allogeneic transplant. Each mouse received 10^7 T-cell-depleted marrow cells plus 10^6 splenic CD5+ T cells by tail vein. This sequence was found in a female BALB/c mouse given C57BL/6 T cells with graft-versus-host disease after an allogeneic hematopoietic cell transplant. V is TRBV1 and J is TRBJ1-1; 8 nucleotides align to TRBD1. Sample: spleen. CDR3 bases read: TGCACCTGCAGTGCAGAGGGACAGGATACAGAAGTCTTC. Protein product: CTCSAEGQDTEVF. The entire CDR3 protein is CTCSAEGQDTEVFF.